The 10 T cell receptor beta chains below all came from one sample that was sequenced in a study of regulatory T cells in long-lasting Graves disease. Arm-PCR of CDR3 regions and iRepertoire HTBI primers were the basis on which TCR beta libraries were built. TCRdb re-called the multiplex PCR reads through MiXCR, storing one row per CDR3 protein. The table has over 300,000 distinct CDR3 sequences, roughly 15% seen once. The sample's time point: newly diagnosed GD, antithyroid drugs for less than 3 months. After RNA was extracted from PBMCs, the TCR library was made from it. Source: peripheral blood mononuclear cells (PBMCs), taken at new diagnosis, from a patient treated with antithyroid drugs. The receptors were gathered from a female donor with Graves disease.

This sequence joins TRBV6-2 or TRBV6-3 and TRBJ2-5, with 10 bases aligning to TRBD1. V gave up 6 bases and J gave up 5 bases; unmatched junction bases: 9. CDR1 MNHEY and CDR2 SVGEGT come from the germline V gene. This CDR3 is built from 15 residues. The CDR3 protein is CASRGDRGQRETQYF. CDR3 DNA: TGTGCCAGCAGGGGAGACAGGGGGCAAAGGGAGACCCAGTACTTC.

The rearrangement links TRBV6-2 or TRBV6-3 to TRBJ2-1; 13 positions match TRBD2. V trimming: 6 bases; J trimming: 4 bases; junction bases outside the gene matches: 6. CDR1 is MNHEY and CDR2 is SVGEGT in the germline V gene. CDR3 length: 16 amino acids. CDR3 region: CASRGGTSGVYNEQFF. CDR3 sequence (DNA): TGTGCCAGCAGGGGGGGGACTAGCGGGGTTTACAATGAGCAGTTCTTC.

The sample holds many counts of this clonotype. The chain recombines TRBV11-2 with TRBJ1-1; D call uncertain. The V gene lost 1 base and the J gene lost 3 bases, with 12 bases spanning the gap. The CDR3 runs 15 residues. Looked up from germline, CDR1 is SGHAT and CDR2 is FQNNGV. This CDR3 reads CASSLGYAGHTEAFF. CDR3 sequence (DNA): TGTGCCAGCAGCTTAGGCTATGCAGGACACACTGAAGCTTTCTTT. The entire variable domain, with the rest obtained from reference TRBV11-2 and TRBJ1-1, is as follows: EAGVAQSPRYKIIEKRQSVAFWCNPISGHATLYWYQQILGQGPKLLIQFQNNGVVDDSQLPKDRFSAERLKGVDSTLKIQPAKLEDSAVYLCASSLGYAGHTEAFFGQGTRLTVV.

This clonotype was counted ten times or more. The chain employs TRBV20-1 and TRBJ2-3; the D is unclear. Trimming left V 3 bases short and J 1 base short, with 8 bases between. This CDR3 contains 13 residues. Germline V gene data show CDR1 as DFQATT and CDR2 as SNEGSKA (reference sequence). The CDR3 spells CSARGGRTDTQYF. The CDR3 nucleotides read TGCAGTGCTAGGGGCGGACGCACAGATACGCAGTATTTT.

This clonotype was detected ten times or more. The J gene is TRBJ2-1, the V gene TRBV6-2 or TRBV6-3; 7 bases line up with TRBD2. CDR3 length: 17 residues. Germline-derived CDR1 and CDR2 are MNHEY and SVGEGT. V gave up 0 bases and J gave up 3 bases; unmatched junction bases: 8. The CDR3 spells CASSYSIVGEGYNEQFF. The CDR3 DNA reads as TGTGCCAGCAGTTACTCGATTGTGGGGGAGGGCTACAATGAGCAGTTCTTC.

The sample holds a few counts of this clonotype. The chain couples TRBV7-2 to TRBJ2-5, with 8 nucleotides matching TRBD1. This CDR3 is 16 amino acids long. Per germline, CDR1 SGHTA and CDR2 FQGNSA. Trimming took 5 bases from V and 4 from J; bases not matched to a gene: 12. The DNA for the CDR3 is TGTGCCAGCAGCCTATTTCAGACAGGGGTTGGAGAGACCCAGTACTTC. It yields the protein CASSLFQTGVGETQYF. The whole variable domain, remainder taken from reference TRBV7-2 and TRBJ2-5, is GAGVSQSPSNKVTEKGKDVELRCDPISGHTALYWYRQSLGQGLEFLIYFQGNSAPDKSGLPSDRFSAERTGGSVSTLTIQRTQQEDSAVYLCASSLFQTGVGETQYFGPGTRLLVL.

This clonotype has just a few counts. This rearrangement joins TRBV24-1 to TRBJ2-2, with TRBD1 matching 8 bases. After removal of 9 bases from V and 4 bases from J, the junction contained 9 bases not matched to a gene. The CDR3 covers 15 residues. From germline, CDR1 is KGHDR and CDR2 SFDVKD. The CDR3 sequence is CATGTGPSFTGELFF. As DNA, the CDR3 is TGTGCCACCGGGACAGGACCTTCCTTCACCGGGGAGCTGTTTTTT.

This clonotype was observed many times. The chain has TRBV12-3 or TRBV12-4 and TRBJ1-2; 8 nucleotides line up with TRBD1. The CDR3 totals 14 residues. V lost 5 bases, J lost 4 bases, and 6 bases stayed unmatched. CDR3 nucleotide sequence: TGTGCCAGCAGTCCACAGGGGGAGGGCTATGGCTACACCTTC. Encoded protein: CASSPQGEGYGYTF.

This clonotype occurred many times. J is TRBJ2-5 and V is TRBV7-9; D remains ambiguous. V lost 2 bases, J lost 2 bases, and 9 bases lay in between. The CDR3 length is 14 residues. Germline loops: CDR1 SEHNR, CDR2 FQNEAQ (reference sequence). The CDR3 reads CASSLLGTQETQYF. CDR3 in DNA: TGTGCCAGCAGCTTATTAGGAACTCAAGAGACCCAGTACTTC.

V gene TRBV12-3 or TRBV12-4 combines with J gene TRBJ2-5, with 9 bases lining up with TRBD1. Germline trimming cut 6 bases from V and 7 bases from J; bases unmatched to any gene: 9. The CDR3 is 14 amino acids. Written as DNA, the CDR3 is TGTGCCAGCAGCAATACAGGGGGCGCGGGGACCCAGTACTTC. It yields the protein CASSNTGGAGTQYF.